One and the same sample provided the 2 T cell receptor beta chains below, sequenced in a study of blood T cell repertoires in COVID-19 (dated by TCRdb to 2020 to 2021). Library preparation used the immunoSEQ multiplex PCR assay. TCRdb's version of the immuneACCESS table is confined to in-frame rearrangements and falls short of the full clone set. An unresolved V gene accounts for under half of the shortfall where checked; the remainder is of unknown origin. In all, the sample holds some 100,000 clones, and 87% of those were seen once. Roughly 8.2% of the sample is in the top ten clones. Material for sequencing was peripheral blood. The receptors here all came from a human donor in a cohort sampled during active COVID-19.

The chain is built from TRBV3-1 (or the pseudogene TRBV3-2) and TRBJ2-2, with D possibly being TRBD1 (6 bases). V dropped 1 base and J dropped 0 bases, with 9 bases sitting between them. Germline CDR1 is LGHDT and CDR2 is YNNKEL (reference sequence). The CDR3 totals 16 residues. In DNA form, the CDR3 reads TGTGCCAGCAGCCAAGTGGACAGTACGAACACCGGGGAGCTGTTTTTT. This codes for CASSQVDSTNTGELFF.

The table lists this clone with a count of one. The CDR3 reads CASSQARLAGEQYF. For the CDR3, the DNA is TGTGCCAGCAGCCAAGCCCGGCTGGCGGGTGAGCAGTACTTC. The V and J genes are TRBV3-1 (or the pseudogene TRBV3-2) and TRBJ2-7; D is perhaps TRBD2 (5 bases). The CDR3 spans 14 residues. V lost 1 base to trimming and J lost 7 bases, with 14 bases between them. Germline CDR1 reads LGHDT; CDR2 reads YNNKEL (reference sequence).